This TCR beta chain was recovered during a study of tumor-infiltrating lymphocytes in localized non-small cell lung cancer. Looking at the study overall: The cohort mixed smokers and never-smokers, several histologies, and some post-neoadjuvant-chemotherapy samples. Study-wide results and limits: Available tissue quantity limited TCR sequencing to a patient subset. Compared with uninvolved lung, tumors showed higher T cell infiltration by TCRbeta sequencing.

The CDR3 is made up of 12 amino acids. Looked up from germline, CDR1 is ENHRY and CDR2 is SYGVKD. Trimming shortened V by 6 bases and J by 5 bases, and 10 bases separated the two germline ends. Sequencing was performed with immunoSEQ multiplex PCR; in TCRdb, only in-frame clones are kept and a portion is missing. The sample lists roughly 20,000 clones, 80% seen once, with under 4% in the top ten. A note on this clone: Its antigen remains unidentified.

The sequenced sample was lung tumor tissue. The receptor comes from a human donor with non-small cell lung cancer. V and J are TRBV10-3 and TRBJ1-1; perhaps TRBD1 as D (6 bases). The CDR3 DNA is TGTGCCATCAGGACAGGCGATACTGAAGCTTTCTTT. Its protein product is CAIRTGDTEAFF.